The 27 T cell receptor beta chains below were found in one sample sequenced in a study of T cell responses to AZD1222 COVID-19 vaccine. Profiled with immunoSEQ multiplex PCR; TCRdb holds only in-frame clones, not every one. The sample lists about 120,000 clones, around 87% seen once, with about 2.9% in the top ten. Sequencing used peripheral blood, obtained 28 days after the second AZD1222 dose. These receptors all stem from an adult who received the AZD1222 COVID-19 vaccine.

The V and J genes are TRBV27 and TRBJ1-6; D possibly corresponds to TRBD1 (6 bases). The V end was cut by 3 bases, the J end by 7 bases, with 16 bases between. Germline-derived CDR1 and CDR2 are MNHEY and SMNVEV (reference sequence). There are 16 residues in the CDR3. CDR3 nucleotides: TGTGCCAGCAGTTTGGCAGGGGCGGTCCTGAATTCACCCCTCCACTTT. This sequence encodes CASSLAGAVLNSPLHF.

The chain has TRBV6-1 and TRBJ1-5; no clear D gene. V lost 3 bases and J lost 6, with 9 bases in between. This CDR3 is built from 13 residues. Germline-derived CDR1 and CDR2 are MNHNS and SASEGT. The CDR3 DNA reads TGTGCCAGCAGTGATGCCTACCTTCAGCCCCAGCATTTT. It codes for CASSDAYLQPQHF.

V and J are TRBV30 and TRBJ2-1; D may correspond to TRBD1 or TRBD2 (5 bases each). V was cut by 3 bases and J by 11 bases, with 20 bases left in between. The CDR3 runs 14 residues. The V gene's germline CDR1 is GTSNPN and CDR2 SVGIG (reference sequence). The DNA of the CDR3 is TGTGCCTGGAGCCTTCCGGGACCCTGGGCCAAGCAGTTCTTC. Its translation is CAWSLPGPWAKQFF.

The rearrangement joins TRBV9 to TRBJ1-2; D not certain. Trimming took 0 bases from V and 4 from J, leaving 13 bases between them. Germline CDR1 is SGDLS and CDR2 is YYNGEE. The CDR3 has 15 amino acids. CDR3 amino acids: CASSVGEADFYGYTF. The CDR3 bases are TGTGCCAGCAGCGTAGGAGAGGCGGACTTCTATGGCTACACCTTC.

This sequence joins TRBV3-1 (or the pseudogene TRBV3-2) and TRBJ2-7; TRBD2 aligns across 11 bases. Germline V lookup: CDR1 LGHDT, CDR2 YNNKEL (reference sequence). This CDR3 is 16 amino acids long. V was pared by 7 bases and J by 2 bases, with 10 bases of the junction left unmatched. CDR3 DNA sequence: TGTGCCAGCACCCGTTCCGGGACTAGCGGTACCTACGAGCAGTACTTC. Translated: CASTRSGTSGTYEQYF.

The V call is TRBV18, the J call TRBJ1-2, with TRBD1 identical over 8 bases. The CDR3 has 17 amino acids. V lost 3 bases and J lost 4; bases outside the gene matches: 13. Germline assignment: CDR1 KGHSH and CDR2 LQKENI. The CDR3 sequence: CASSPTAGQGASYGYTF. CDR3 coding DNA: TGTGCCAGCTCACCTACGGCTGGGCAGGGGGCGAGCTATGGCTACACCTTC.

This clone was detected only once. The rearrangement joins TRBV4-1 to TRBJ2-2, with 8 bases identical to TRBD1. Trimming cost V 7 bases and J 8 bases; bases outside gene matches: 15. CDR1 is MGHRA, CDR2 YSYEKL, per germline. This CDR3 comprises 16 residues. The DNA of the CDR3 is TGCGCCAGCAACCTACCGGAGGGGCAGGGGGCTGGGGAGCTGTTTTTT. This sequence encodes CASNLPEGQGAGELFF.

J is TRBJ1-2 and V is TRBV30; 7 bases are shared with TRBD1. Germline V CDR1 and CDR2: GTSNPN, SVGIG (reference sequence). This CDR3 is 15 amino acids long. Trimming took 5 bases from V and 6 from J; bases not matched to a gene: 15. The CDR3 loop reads CAWGNRQGGRDGYTF. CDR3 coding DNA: TGTGCCTGGGGAAATCGACAGGGTGGGAGGGATGGCTACACCTTC. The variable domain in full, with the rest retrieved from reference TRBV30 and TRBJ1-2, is SQTIHQWPATLVQPVGSPLSLECTVEGTSNPNLYWYRQAAGRGLQLLFYSVGIGQISSEVPQNLSASRPQDRQFILSSKKLLLSDSGFYLCAWGNRQGGRDGYTFGSGTRLTVV.

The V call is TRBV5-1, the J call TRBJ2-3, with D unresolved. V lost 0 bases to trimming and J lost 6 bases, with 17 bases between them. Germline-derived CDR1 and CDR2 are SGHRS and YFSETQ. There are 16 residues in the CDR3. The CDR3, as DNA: TGCGCCAGCAGCTTGGTAAGGGCACAACGTCTGGATACGCAGTATTTT. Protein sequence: CASSLVRAQRLDTQYF.

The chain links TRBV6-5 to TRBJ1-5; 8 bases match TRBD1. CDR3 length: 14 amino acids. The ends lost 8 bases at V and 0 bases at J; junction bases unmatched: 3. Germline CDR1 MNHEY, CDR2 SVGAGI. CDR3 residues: CASSGTGSNQPQHF. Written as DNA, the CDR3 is TGTGCCAGCTCCGGGACAGGTAGCAATCAGCCCCAGCATTTT.

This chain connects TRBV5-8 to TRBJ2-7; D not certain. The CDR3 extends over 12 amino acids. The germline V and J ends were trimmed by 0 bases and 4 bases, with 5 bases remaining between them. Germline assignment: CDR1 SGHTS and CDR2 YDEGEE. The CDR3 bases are TGTGCCAGCAGCTTGGACGGGTACGAGCAGTACTTC. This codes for CASSLDGYEQYF.

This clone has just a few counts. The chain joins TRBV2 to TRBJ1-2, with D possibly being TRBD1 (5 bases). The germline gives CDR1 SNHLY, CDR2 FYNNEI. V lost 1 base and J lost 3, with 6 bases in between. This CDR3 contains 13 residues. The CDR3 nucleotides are TGTGCCAGCAGTGAAGGGGGGTACTATGGCTACACCTTC. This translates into CASSEGGYYGYTF.

CDR3 residues: CASRGGGWFGTDTQYF. CDR3 coding DNA: TGTGCCAGCCGAGGAGGGGGGTGGTTTGGCACAGATACGCAGTATTTT. The V gene is TRBV27, the J gene TRBJ2-3; either TRBD1 or TRBD2 may supply D (6 bases each). CDR3 length: 16 residues. Germline values: CDR1 MNHEY, CDR2 SMNVEV (reference sequence). V was clipped by 8 bases and J by 1 base, with 19 bases between them.

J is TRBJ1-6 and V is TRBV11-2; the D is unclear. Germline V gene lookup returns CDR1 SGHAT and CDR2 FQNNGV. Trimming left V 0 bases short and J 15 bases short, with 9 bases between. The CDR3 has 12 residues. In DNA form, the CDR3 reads TGTGCCAGCAGCTTAGACCCCCGGCACCTCCACTTT. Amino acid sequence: CASSLDPRHLHF.

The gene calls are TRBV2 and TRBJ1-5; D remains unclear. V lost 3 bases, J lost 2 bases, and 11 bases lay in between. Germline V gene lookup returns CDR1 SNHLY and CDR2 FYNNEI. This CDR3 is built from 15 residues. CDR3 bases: TGTGCCAGCAGTGATCGAGGGTTTGGCAATCAGCCCCAGCATTTT. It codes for CASSDRGFGNQPQHF.

The DNA for the CDR3 is TGTGCCAGCGCCGGGACAGCTACTGGAAACACCATATATTTT. Residues: CASAGTATGNTIYF. The V gene is TRBV18, the J gene TRBJ1-3, with TRBD1 identical over 7 bases. Per the germline V gene, CDR1 is KGHSH and CDR2 is LQKENI. The trim removed 8 bases at V and 2 bases at J, leaving 6 bases unmatched. The CDR3 spans 14 residues.

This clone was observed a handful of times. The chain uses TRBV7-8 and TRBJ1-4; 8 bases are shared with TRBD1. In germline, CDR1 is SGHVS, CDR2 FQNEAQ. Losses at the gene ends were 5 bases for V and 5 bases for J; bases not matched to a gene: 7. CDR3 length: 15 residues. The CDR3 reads CASSPRTGTNEKLFF. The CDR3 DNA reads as TGTGCCAGCAGCCCCCGGACAGGGACGAATGAAAAACTGTTTTTT.

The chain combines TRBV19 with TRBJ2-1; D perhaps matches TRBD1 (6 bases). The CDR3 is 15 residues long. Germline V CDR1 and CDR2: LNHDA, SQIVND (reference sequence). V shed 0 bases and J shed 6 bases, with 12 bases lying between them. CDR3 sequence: CASSIDRGLSNEQFF. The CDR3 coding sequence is TGTGCCAGTAGTATAGACAGGGGCCTTTCCAATGAGCAGTTCTTC.

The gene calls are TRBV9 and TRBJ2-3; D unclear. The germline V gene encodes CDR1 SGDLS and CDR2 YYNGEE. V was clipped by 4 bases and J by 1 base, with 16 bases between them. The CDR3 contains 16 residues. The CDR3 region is CASSPDPFGGTDTQYF. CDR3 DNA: TGTGCCAGCAGCCCGGACCCCTTTGGGGGCACAGATACGCAGTATTTT.

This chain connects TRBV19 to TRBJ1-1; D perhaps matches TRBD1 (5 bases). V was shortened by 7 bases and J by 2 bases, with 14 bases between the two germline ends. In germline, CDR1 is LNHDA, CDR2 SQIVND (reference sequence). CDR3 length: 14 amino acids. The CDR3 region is CASTRGLGNTEAFF. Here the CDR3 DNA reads TGTGCCAGTACGCGGGGGTTGGGTAACACTGAAGCTTTCTTT.

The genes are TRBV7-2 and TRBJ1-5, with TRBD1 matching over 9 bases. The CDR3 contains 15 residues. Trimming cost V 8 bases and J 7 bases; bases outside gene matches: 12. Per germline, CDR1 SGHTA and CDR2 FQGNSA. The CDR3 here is CASQTGTGLIQPQHF. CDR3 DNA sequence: TGTGCCAGCCAGACCGGGACAGGGCTAATACAGCCCCAGCATTTT.

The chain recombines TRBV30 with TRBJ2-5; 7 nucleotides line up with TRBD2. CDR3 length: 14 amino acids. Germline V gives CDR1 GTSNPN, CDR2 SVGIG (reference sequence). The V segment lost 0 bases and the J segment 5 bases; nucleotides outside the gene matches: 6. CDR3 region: CAWSVRVGGETQYF. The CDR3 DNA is TGTGCCTGGAGTGTACGGGTGGGAGGGGAGACCCAGTACTTC.

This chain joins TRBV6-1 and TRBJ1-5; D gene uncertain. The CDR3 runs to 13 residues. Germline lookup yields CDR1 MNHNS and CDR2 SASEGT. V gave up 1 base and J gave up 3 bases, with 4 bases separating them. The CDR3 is CASSEVDNQPQHF. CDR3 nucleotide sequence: TGTGCCAGCAGTGAAGTGGACAATCAGCCCCAGCATTTT.

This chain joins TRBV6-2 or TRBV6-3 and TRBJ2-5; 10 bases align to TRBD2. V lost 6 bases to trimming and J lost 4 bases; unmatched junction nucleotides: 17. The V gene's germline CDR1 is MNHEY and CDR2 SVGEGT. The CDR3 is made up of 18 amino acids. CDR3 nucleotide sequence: TGTGCCAGCAGCAAGAGGCTAGCGGGGGCCCGGGTGGCAGAGACCCAGTACTTC. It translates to CASSKRLAGARVAETQYF.

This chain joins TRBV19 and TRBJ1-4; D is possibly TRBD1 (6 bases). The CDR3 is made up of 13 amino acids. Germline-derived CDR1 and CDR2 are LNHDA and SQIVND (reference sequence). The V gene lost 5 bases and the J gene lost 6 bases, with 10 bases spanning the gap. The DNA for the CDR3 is TGTGCCAGTAGTTCTCACAGGGATGAAAAACTGTTTTTT. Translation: CASSSHRDEKLFF. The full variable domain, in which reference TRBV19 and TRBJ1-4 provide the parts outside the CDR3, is DGGITQSPKYLFRKEGQNVTLSCEQNLNHDAMYWYRQDPGQGLRLIYYSQIVNDFQKGDIAEGYSVSREKKESFPLTVTSAQKNPTAFYLCASSSHRDEKLFFGSGTQLSVL.

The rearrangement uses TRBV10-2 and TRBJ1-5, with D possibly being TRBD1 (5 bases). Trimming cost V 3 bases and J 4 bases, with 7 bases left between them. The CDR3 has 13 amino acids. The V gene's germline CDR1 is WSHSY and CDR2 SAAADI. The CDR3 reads CASSDGGNQPQHF. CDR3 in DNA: TGCGCCAGCAGTGATGGGGGAAATCAGCCCCAGCATTTT.

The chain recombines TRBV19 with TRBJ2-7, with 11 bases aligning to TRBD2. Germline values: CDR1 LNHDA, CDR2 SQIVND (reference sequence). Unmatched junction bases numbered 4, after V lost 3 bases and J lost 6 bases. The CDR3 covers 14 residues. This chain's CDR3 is CASSMTSGAGEQYF. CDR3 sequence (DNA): TGTGCCAGTAGTATGACTAGCGGGGCGGGCGAGCAGTACTTC.